This TCR beta chain was profiled in a study of cytomegalovirus exposure and HLA in healthy donors. Notes on the study in general: Of the V segments, some could not be distinguished, including TRBV6-2 and TRBV6-3, and were excluded.

Looked up from germline, CDR1 is LNHDA and CDR2 is SQIVND (reference sequence). The ends lost 5 bases at V and 5 bases at J; junction bases unmatched: 8. The CDR3 runs to 15 residues. It was with 60 Vbeta and 13 Jbeta primers that the PCR ran. Measured with immunoSEQ multiplex PCR; TCRdb has only the in-frame clones, and not every one. Of approximately 150,000 clones listed, almost 85% are singletons. Points on this clone: Antigen unknown.

The receptor comes from a middle-aged woman in good health and CMV-seronegative. This chain joins TRBV19 and TRBJ2-2; 7 bases agree with TRBD2. The sequenced sample consisted of PBMCs. This chain's CDR3 is CASSVGQGGTGELFF. The CDR3, as DNA: TGTGCCAGTAGTGTTGGTCAGGGAGGGACCGGGGAGCTGTTTTTT.